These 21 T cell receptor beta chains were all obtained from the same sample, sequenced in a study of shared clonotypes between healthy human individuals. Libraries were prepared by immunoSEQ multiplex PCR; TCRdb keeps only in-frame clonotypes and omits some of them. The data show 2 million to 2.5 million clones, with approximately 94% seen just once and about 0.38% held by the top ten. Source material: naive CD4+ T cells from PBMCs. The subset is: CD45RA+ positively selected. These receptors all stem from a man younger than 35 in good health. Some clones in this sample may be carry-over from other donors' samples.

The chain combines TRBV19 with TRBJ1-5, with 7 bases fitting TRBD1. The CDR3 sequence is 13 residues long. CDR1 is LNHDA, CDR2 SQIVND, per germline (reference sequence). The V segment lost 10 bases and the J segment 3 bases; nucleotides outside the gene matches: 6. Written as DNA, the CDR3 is TGTGCCACCGCAGGGGGGTTCAATCAGCCCCAGCATTTT. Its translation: CATAGGFNQPQHF.

CDR3 nucleotides: TGTGCCAGCAGTTTGGGACTAGCGGGTGGGGAGACCCAGTACTTC. This gives the protein CASSLGLAGGETQYF. V and J are TRBV6-5 and TRBJ2-5, with 12 positions matching TRBD2. Germline trimming cut 4 bases from V and 5 bases from J; bases unmatched to any gene: 5. The CDR3 spans 15 residues. CDR1 and CDR2 (germline): MNHEY, SVGAGI.

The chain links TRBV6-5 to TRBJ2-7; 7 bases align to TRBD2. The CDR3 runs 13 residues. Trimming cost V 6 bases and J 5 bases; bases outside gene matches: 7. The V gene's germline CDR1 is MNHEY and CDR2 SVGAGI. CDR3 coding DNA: TGTGCCAGCAGGCCAAGCGGGACTGACGAGCAGTACTTC. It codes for CASRPSGTDEQYF.

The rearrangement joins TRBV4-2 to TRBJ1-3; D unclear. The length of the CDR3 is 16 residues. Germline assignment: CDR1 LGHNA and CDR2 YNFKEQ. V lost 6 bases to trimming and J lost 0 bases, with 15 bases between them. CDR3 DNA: TGTGCCAGCAGGGTCGTCGGCGGGAGCTCTGGAAACACCATATATTTT. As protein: CASRVVGGSSGNTIYF.

The CDR3 DNA reads TGTGCCAGTAGAGACCGGGACAACAATGAGCAGTTCTTC. Its protein is CASRDRDNNEQFF. J is TRBJ2-1 and V is TRBV19; D possibly corresponds to TRBD1 (6 bases). CDR1 LNHDA and CDR2 SQIVND come from the germline V gene (reference sequence). The ends were cut back, 6 bases at V and 5 bases at J, with 11 bases in the middle. The CDR3 length is 13 residues.

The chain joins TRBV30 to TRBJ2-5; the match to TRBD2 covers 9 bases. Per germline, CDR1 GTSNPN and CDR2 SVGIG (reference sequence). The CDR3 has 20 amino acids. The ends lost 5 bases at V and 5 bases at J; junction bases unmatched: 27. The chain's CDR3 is CAWGPKVAAGGAGGMETQYF. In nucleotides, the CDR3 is TGTGCCTGGGGACCGAAGGTCGCAGCGGGAGGCGCGGGGGGGATGGAGACCCAGTACTTC.

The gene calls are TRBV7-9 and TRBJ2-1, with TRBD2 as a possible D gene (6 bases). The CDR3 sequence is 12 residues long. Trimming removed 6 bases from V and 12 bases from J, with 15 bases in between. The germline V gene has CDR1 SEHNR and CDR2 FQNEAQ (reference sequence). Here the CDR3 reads CASRHTSTGQFF. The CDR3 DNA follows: TGTGCCAGCAGACACACTAGCACGGGGCAGTTCTTC.

As DNA, the CDR3 is TGTGCCAGCAGTTCCATCTCTAGCGGGATGCGCCAGTTCTTC. Translating it yields CASSSISSGMRQFF. This chain links TRBV6-5 with TRBJ2-1; 9 positions match TRBD2. There are 14 residues in the CDR3. CDR1 MNHEY and CDR2 SVGAGI come from the germline V gene. Losses at the gene ends were 4 bases for V and 13 bases for J; bases not matched to a gene: 11.

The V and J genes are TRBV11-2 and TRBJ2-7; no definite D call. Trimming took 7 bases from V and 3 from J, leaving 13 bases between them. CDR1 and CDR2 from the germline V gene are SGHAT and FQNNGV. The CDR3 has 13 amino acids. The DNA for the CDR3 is TGTGCCAGCACCTACGACGAGGACTACGAGCAGTACTTC. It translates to CASTYDEDYEQYF.

The CDR3 sequence: CAIRPGTSAETQYF. Written as DNA, the CDR3 is TGTGCCATCAGGCCGGGGACTAGCGCGGAGACCCAGTACTTC. The J gene is TRBJ2-5, the V gene TRBV10-3; the match to TRBD2 covers 10 bases. This CDR3 is built from 14 residues. Germline CDR1 and CDR2: ENHRY and SYGVKD. J lost 5 bases, V lost 6 bases, and 6 bases had no gene match.

The CDR3 region is CASSSTGGSPLHF. The CDR3 region has the DNA TGTGCCAGCAGCTCTACAGGGGGCTCACCCCTCCACTTT. The chain couples TRBV7-9 to TRBJ1-6, with TRBD1 matching 9 bases. V dropped 4 bases and J dropped 10; count of bases not matched to a gene: 2. This CDR3 is 13 amino acids long. Germline CDR1 SEHNR, CDR2 FQNEAQ (reference sequence).

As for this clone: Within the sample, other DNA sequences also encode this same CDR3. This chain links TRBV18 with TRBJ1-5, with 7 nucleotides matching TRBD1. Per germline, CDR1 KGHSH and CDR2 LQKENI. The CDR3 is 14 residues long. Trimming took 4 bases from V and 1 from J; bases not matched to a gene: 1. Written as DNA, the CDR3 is TGTGCCAGCTCACTGGGACAGAGCAATCAGCCCCAGCATTTT. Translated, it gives CASSLGQSNQPQHF.

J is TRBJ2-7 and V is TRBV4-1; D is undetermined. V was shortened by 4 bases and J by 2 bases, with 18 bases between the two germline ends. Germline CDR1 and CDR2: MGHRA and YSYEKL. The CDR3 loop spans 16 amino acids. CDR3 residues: CASSPYLDGRTYEQYF. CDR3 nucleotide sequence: TGCGCCAGCAGCCCCTACCTGGACGGACGAACCTACGAGCAGTACTTC.

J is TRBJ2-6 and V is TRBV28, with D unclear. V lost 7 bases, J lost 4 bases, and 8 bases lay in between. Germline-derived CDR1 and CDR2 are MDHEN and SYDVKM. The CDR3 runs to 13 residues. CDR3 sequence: CASIERGANVLTF. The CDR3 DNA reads TGTGCCAGCATAGAGAGGGGGGCCAACGTCCTGACTTTC.

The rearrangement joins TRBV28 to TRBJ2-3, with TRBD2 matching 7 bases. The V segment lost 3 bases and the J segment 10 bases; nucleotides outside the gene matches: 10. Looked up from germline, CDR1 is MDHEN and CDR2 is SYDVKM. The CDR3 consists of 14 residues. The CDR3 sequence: CASSFGLVGSPQYF. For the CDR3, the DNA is TGTGCCAGCAGTTTTGGACTAGTAGGGAGTCCGCAGTATTTT. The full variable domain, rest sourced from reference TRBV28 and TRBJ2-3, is DVKVTQSSRYLVKRTGEKVFLECVQDMDHENMFWYRQDPGLGLRLIYFSYDVKMKEKGDIPEGYSVSREKKERFSLILESASTNQTSMYLCASSFGLVGSPQYFGPGTRLTVL.

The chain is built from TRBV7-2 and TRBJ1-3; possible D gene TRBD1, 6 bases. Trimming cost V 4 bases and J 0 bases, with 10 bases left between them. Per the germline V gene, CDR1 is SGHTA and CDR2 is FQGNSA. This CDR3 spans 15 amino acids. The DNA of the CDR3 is TGTGCCAGCAGCTCAGGGGTCACCTCTGGAAACACCATATATTTT. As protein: CASSSGVTSGNTIYF.

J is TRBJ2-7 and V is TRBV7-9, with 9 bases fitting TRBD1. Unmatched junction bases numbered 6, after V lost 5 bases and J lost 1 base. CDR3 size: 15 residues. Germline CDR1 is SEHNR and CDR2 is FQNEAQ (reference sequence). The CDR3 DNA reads TGTGCCAGCAGCCGCCGTGGACAGGGGTCCTACGAGCAGTACTTC. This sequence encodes CASSRRGQGSYEQYF.

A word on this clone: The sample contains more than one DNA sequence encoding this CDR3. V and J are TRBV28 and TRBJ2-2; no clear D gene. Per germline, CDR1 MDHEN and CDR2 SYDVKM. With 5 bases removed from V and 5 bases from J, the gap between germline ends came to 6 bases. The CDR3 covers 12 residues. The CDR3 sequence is CASSLVTGELFF. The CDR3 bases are TGTGCCAGCAGTCTGGTAACCGGGGAGCTGTTTTTT.

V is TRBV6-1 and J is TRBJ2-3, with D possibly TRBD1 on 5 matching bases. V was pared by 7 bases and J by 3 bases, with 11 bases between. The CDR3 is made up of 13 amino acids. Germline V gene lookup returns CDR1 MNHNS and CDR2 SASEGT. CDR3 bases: TGTGCCAGCACGTGGCAGGGTACAGATACGCAGTATTTT. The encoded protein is CASTWQGTDTQYF.

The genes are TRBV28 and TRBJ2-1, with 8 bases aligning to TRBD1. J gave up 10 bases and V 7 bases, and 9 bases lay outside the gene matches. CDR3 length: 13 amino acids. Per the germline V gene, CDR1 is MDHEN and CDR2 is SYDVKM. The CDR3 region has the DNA TGTGCCAGCACCTGGGACAGGCCTTGGGAGCAGTTCTTC. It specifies CASTWDRPWEQFF.

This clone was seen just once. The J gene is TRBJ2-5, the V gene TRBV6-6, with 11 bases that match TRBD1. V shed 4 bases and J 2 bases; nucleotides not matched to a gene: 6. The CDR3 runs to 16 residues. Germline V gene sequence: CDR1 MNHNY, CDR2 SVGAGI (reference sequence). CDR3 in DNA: TGTGCCAGCAGTTTTTACCGGGACAGGGGGCAAGAGACCCAGTACTTC. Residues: CASSFYRDRGQETQYF.